The rows below give T cell receptor beta chains drawn from one sample of a study of blood T cell repertoires in COVID-19. Some clones are missing from TCRdb's copy, which holds only in-frame ones; the method was immunoSEQ multiplex PCR. Of more than 95,000 clones listed, about 74% were seen once; the top ten hold roughly 6%. Sequenced material: peripheral blood. Receptor source: a man in his 70s with acute or convalescent COVID-19. Each CDR3 is given with its conserved first and last residue. D genes are given only for firm matches. Clone size appears in some rows only: once, few, many, or a class for an expanded clone.

TRBJ2-7 | TRBV19 | - | - | CASSPARVYEQYF | TGTGCCAGTAGTCCTGCCAGGGTCTACGAGCAGTACTTC
TRBJ2-7 | TRBV3-1/TRBV3-2 | - | TRBD1 | CASSPTTGGNSYEQYF | TGTGCCAGCAGCCCCACGACAGGGGGAAACTCCTACGAGCAGTACTTC
TRBJ2-7 | TRBV19 | - | - | CASSPRTVVAYEQYF | TGTGCCAGTAGTCCCCGGACAGTAGTGGCCTACGAGCAGTACTTC
TRBJ2-7 | TRBV7-8 | - | TRBD1 | CASSRDRGYEQYF | TGTGCCAGCAGCCGAGACAGGGGCTACGAGCAGTACTTC
TRBJ1-3 | TRBV9 | - | - | CASSPSPTHSGNTIYF | TGTGCCAGCAGCCCGAGCCCGACACACTCTGGAAACACCATATATTTT
TRBJ1-5 | TRBV19 | few | TRBD1 | CASSRGTGRSNQPQHF | TGTGCCAGTAGCCGAGGGACAGGGAGAAGCAATCAGCCCCAGCATTTT
TRBJ2-1 | TRBV12-3/TRBV12-4 | - | - | CASSLTAEQFF | TGTGCCAGCAGTTTAACTGCTGAGCAGTTCTTC
TRBJ2-2 | TRBV19 | few | TRBD1 | CASSTPRTGRDGELFF | TGTGCCAGTAGTACCCCTCGGACAGGGCGGGACGGGGAGCTGTTTTTT
TRBJ2-5 | TRBV27 | - | TRBD1 | CASTLYRGDTQYF | TGTGCCAGCACCCTCTACAGGGGGGATACCCAGTACTTC
TRBJ2-5 | TRBV4-2 | few | TRBD2 | CASSPKGGTSGGYQETQYF | TGTGCCAGCAGCCCAAAGGGGGGGACTAGCGGGGGATACCAAGAGACCCAGTACTTC
TRBJ2-1 | TRBV19 | - | - | CASSISRDEQFF | TGTGCCAGTAGTATCTCGAGAGATGAGCAGTTCTTC
TRBJ1-5 | TRBV19 | - | TRBD1 | CASNPTGGNQPQHF | TGTGCCAGTAACCCGACAGGGGGCAATCAGCCCCAGCATTTT
TRBJ1-1 | TRBV18 | - | - | CASSPPRSFFMNTEAFF | TGTGCCAGCTCACCACCGCGTAGTTTCTTCATGAACACTGAAGCTTTCTTT
TRBJ2-3 | TRBV3-1/TRBV3-2 | - | TRBD2 | CASSHASGGGSTQYF | TGTGCCAGCAGCCACGCTAGCGGGGGGGGAAGTACGCAGTATTTT
TRBJ1-1 | TRBV12-3/TRBV12-4 | - | - | CASSLFGVNEAFF | TGTGCCAGCAGTTTATTCGGAGTGAATGAAGCTTTCTTT
TRBJ1-1 | TRBV19 | - | TRBD1 | CASSRDRGLTEAFF | TGTGCCAGTAGCCGGGACAGGGGTCTAACTGAAGCTTTCTTT
TRBJ1-1 | TRBV7-9 | - | - | CASSAGLYTEAFF | TGTGCCAGCAGCGCAGGGCTTTACACTGAAGCTTTCTTT
TRBJ2-2 | TRBV7-9 | - | - | CASSSGTGELFF | TGTGCCAGCAGCTCAGGGACCGGGGAGCTGTTTTTT
TRBJ1-1 | TRBV11-2 | few | - | CASSSMYGTEAFF | TGTGCCAGCAGCTCGATGTACGGGACTGAAGCTTTCTTT
TRBJ1-3 | TRBV5-5 | - | - | CASSLRGNTIYF | TGTGCCAGCAGCTTGCGGGGAAACACCATATATTTT
TRBJ1-5 | TRBV6-2/TRBV6-3 | - | - | CASSYQGDQPQHF | TGTGCCAGCAGTTATCAAGGGGATCAGCCCCAGCATTTT
TRBJ2-2 | TRBV28 | - | - | CASSNGQGYYSNTGELFF | TGTGCCAGCAGTAACGGGCAGGGCTACTATTCGAACACCGGGGAGCTGTTTTTT
TRBJ1-4 | TRBV5-4 | - | TRBD1 | CASSRQGAGEKLFF | TGTGCCAGCAGCCGACAGGGGGCTGGGGAAAAACTGTTTTTT
TRBJ1-1 | TRBV6-2/TRBV6-3 | - | - | CASSYSIAQGTEAFF | TGTGCCAGCAGTTACTCAATCGCCCAGGGGACTGAAGCTTTCTTT
TRBJ2-7 | TRBV27 | - | TRBD1 | CASMVVPGTGVYQQYF | TGTGCCAGCATGGTGGTTCCCGGGACAGGGGTTTACCAGCAGTACTTC
TRBJ1-1 | TRBV7-9 | - | - | CASSLTGNTEAFF | TGTGCCAGCAGCCTTACGGGGAACACTGAAGCTTTCTTT
TRBJ2-7 | TRBV7-2 | few | - | CASSLAPGRYEQYF | TGTGCCAGCAGCTTAGCCCCCGGGAGATACGAGCAGTACTTC
TRBJ1-1 | TRBV29-1 | - | TRBD1 | CSVERQGGRTEAFF | TGCAGCGTTGAACGACAGGGGGGGCGGACTGAAGCTTTCTTT
TRBJ2-4 | TRBV19 | - | TRBD2 | CASSPGLAGGTLAKNIQYF | TGTGCCAGTAGCCCGGGACTAGCGGGGGGTACGCTAGCCAAAAACATTCAGTACTTC
TRBJ2-1 | TRBV11-3 | - | TRBD2 | CASSPDGTSVNEQFF | TGTGCCAGCAGCCCCGATGGGACTAGCGTCAATGAGCAGTTCTTC
TRBJ2-2 | TRBV7-8 | - | - | CASGTLNTGELFF | TGTGCCAGCGGGACTCTGAACACCGGGGAGCTGTTTTTT
TRBJ2-7 | TRBV27 | - | - | CASSLSTFYEQYF | TGTGCCAGCAGTTTATCGACATTCTACGAGCAGTACTTC
TRBJ2-1 | TRBV18 | few | TRBD1 | CASSPPQGQGYEQFF | TGTGCCAGCTCACCACCCCAAGGACAGGGGTATGAGCAGTTCTTC
TRBJ2-3 | TRBV24-1 | - | - | CATGGDGTPLTDTQYF | TGTGCCACCGGAGGTGACGGCACCCCCCTCACAGATACGCAGTATTTT
TRBJ2-7 | TRBV5-4 | - | - | CASSLSGEQYF | TGTGCCAGCAGCTTGAGCGGCGAGCAGTACTTC
TRBJ2-5 | TRBV9 | - | TRBD1 | CASGDSLETQYF | TGTGCCAGCGGGGACAGTTTGGAGACCCAGTACTTC
TRBJ2-5 | TRBV6-5 | - | TRBD2 | CASSYRGAGGGETQYF | TGTGCCAGCAGTTATAGGGGTGCGGGGGGTGGAGAGACCCAGTACTTC
TRBJ1-2 | TRBV6-5 | - | - | CASSYRALGYGYTF | TGTGCCAGCAGTTACCGCGCCCTAGGCTATGGCTACACCTTC
TRBJ2-7 | TRBV3-1/TRBV3-2 | - | - | CASSSRALGQGTGKQYF | TGTGCCAGCAGCTCAAGAGCCCTAGGTCAGGGGACCGGCAAGCAGTACTTC
TRBJ2-1 | TRBV3-1/TRBV3-2 | once | TRBD2 | CASSFTSGRSNEQFF | TGTGCCAGCAGCTTCACTAGCGGGAGAAGCAATGAGCAGTTCTTC
TRBJ1-2 | TRBV3-1/TRBV3-2 | - | - | CASSRSDPGAYGYTF | TGTGCCAGCAGCCGAAGTGATCCAGGGGCCTATGGCTACACCTTC
TRBJ2-7 | TRBV6-5 | - | TRBD1 | CASSSQGTQAYEQYF | TGTGCCAGCAGTTCACAGGGGACGCAAGCCTACGAGCAGTACTTC
TRBJ1-4 | TRBV29-1 | - | - | CSVAGPETNEKLFF | TGCAGCGTAGCAGGGCCCGAAACTAATGAAAAACTGTTTTTT
TRBJ1-2 | TRBV7-3 | few | - | CASRKGDGYTF | TGTGCCAGCAGGAAGGGGGATGGCTACACCTTC
TRBJ1-1 | TRBV27 | - | TRBD1 | CASSSGQGNTEAFF | TGTGCCAGCAGTTCGGGACAGGGGAACACTGAAGCTTTCTTT